This T cell receptor beta chain was recovered during a study of OX40 agonist ivuxolimab in advanced cancers. Study as a whole: At 0.01 to 10 mg/kg, ivuxolimab was administered intravenously to patients every 2 weeks. Head and neck, renal cell, melanoma or hepatocellular carcinoma were the cancers that dose-escalation patients had. Prior anti-PD-1, anti-PD-L1 or anti-CTLA-4 therapy was allowed; over 30% had some.

Germline V gives CDR1 MDHEN, CDR2 SYDVKM. The CDR3 is 18 residues long. J gave up 2 bases and V 3 bases, and 8 bases lay outside the gene matches. Any history of autoimmune disease or systemic immunosuppression disqualified patients. Libraries were prepared by immunoSEQ multiplex PCR; TCRdb keeps only in-frame clonotypes and omits some of them. There are under 45,000 clones in the sample; roughly 80% occur only once, and less than 25% lies in the top ten. The sequences come from CD4+ or CD8+ T cells sorted from blood, collected in a trial of the OX40 agonist ivuxolimab. The gene calls are TRBV28 and TRBJ2-1; 12 bases are shared with TRBD2. The clonotype originates from an adult with an advanced solid tumor such as melanoma, head and neck, liver or kidney cancer. The CDR3 reads CASSFRGGLAGPYNEQFF. CDR3 in DNA: TGTGCCAGCAGTTTCAGGGGAGGACTAGCGGGACCCTACAATGAGCAGTTCTTC. Supplemented by reference TRBV28 and TRBJ2-1, the full variable domain reads DVKVTQSSRYLVKRTGEKVFLECVQDMDHENMFWYRQDPGLGLRLIYFSYDVKMKEKGDIPEGYSVSREKKERFSLILESASTNQTSMYLCASSFRGGLAGPYNEQFFGPGTRLTVL.